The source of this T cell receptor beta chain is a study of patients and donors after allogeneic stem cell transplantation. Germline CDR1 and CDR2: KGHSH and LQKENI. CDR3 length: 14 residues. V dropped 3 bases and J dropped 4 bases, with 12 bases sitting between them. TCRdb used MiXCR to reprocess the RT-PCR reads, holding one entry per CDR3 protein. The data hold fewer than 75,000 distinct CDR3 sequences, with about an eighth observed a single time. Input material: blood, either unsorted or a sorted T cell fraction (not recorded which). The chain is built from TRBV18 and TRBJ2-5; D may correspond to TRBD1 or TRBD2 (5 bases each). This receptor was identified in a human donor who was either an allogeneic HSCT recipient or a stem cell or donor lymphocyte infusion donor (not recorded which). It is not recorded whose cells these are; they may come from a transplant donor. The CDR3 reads CASSPREGAETQYF. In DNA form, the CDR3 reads TGTGCCAGCTCACCCCGGGAAGGGGCAGAGACCCAGTACTTC.